The 3 T cell receptor beta chains below come from one sample, sequenced in a study of blood T cell repertoires in COVID-19. The assay was immunoSEQ multiplex PCR, and TCRdb's table has in-frame clones only and misses some. The sample yields some 70,000 clones, approximately 80% seen once. Sequencing was performed on peripheral blood. These receptors all come from a woman in her 70s with acute or convalescent COVID-19.

This clone was counted between two and nine times. V is TRBV3-1 (or the pseudogene TRBV3-2) and J is TRBJ1-4, with D perhaps TRBD1 (5 bases). Germline loops: CDR1 LGHDT, CDR2 YNNKEL (reference sequence). There are 15 residues in the CDR3. V gave up 6 bases and J gave up 3 bases, with 14 bases separating them. CDR3 in amino acids: CASRPQVSANEKLFF. The CDR3 DNA follows: TGTGCCAGCAGACCACAGGTTTCAGCTAATGAAAAACTGTTTTTT.

The chain recombines TRBV28 with TRBJ1-1, with a possible D match to TRBD1 (6 bases). This CDR3 spans 13 amino acids. Trimming shortened V by 6 bases and J by 7 bases, and 15 bases separated the two germline ends. Germline V gives CDR1 MDHEN, CDR2 SYDVKM. CDR3 sequence reads: CASRRRQGNEAFF. Here the CDR3 DNA reads TGTGCCAGCAGAAGGAGGCAGGGGAATGAAGCTTTCTTT.

V and J are TRBV5-1 and TRBJ2-3; TRBD2 agrees at 11 bases. The CDR3 covers 15 residues. V was clipped by 4 bases and J by 4 bases; unmatched bases: 5. Germline V gene lookup returns CDR1 SGHRS and CDR2 YFSETQ. The CDR3 DNA follows: TGCGCCAGCAGCAGTAGCGGGAGGGGGGCAGATACGCAGTATTTT. It encodes CASSSSGRGADTQYF.